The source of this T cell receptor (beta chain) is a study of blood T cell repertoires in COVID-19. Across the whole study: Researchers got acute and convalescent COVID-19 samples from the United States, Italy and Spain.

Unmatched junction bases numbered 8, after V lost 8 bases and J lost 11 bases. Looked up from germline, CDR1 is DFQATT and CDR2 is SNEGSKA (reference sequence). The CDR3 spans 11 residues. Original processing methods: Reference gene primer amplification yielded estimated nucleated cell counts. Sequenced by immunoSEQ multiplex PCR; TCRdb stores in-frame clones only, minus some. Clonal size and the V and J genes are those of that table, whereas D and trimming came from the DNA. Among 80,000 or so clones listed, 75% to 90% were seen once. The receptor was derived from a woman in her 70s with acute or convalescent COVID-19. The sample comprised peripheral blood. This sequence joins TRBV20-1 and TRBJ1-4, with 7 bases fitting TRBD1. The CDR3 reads CSPRDSEKLFF. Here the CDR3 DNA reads TGCAGTCCCAGGGACAGCGAGAAACTGTTTTTT.